The present T cell receptor (beta chain) was sequenced within a study of human T cells and chemical hapten exposure. About the study: Per-sample variation in TCR yield stemmed mainly from small pooled library volume differences.

The time point here: pre-sensitization, week 0. Indicated treatment: therapeutic diphenylcyclopropenone sensitization with weekly scalp DPC. Original processing methods: The median was roughly 95,000 TCRs per sample, ranging roughly 20,000 to 690,600. TCRdb passed the RACE reads through MiXCR, listing each CDR3 protein once. These V and J calls are TCRdb output, not the study's own analysis. Found here are 250,000 or so distinct CDR3 sequences, over 7.5% of them singletons; the top ten hold roughly 1.2%. To note about this clonotype: Antigen: not known.

The germline V gene has CDR1 SGHRS and CDR2 YFSETQ. CDR3 length: 13 amino acids. V lost 5 bases and J 0 bases, leaving 8 bases between the germline ends. Study-wide points: Donors had alopecia, so their immune response may differ from healthy people's.

The sample consisted of whole blood, taken in connection with sensitization to the hapten diphenylcyclopropenone (DPC). This chain connects TRBV5-1 to TRBJ2-5; D uncertain. This clonotype was obtained from a young man with alopecia areata. Some clones in this sample may be carry-over from other donors' samples. The CDR3 DNA follows: TGCGCCAGCAGTTGGGCGTACCAAGAGACCCAGTACTTC. It encodes CASSWAYQETQYF.